Listed here are 13 T cell receptor beta chains from one sample, sequenced in a study of tumor and adjacent non-tumor tissue in lung cancer. Three rounds of nested PCR, following a modified ARM-PCR protocol, produced the TCRbeta library. TCRdb re-called the multiplex PCR reads with MiXCR, one entry per CDR3 protein. The table has approximately 71,000 distinct CDR3 sequences, 55% to 70% seen once. The template was RNA from unsorted bulk tissue. Sample: lung tumor tissue. Every receptor here comes from a man aged 50-60 years with non-small cell lung cancer.

Turning to this clonotype: This sequence may be a read error, since a much larger clone differs from it by one base. V and J are TRBV7-8 and TRBJ1-5; TRBD1 matches at 10 bases. CDR1 and CDR2 (germline): SGHVS, FQNEAQ. The CDR3 loop spans 14 amino acids. In nucleotides, the CDR3 is TGTGCCAGCGGCGACAGGGGGCTGTTTCAGCCCCAGCAATTT. Its protein is CASGDRGLFQPQQF.

This clonotype was counted a single time. This chain joins TRBV18 and TRBJ2-7; a weak D match, TRBD2 (5 bases). With 3 bases removed from V and 2 bases from J, the gap between germline ends came to 8 bases. This CDR3 is 13 amino acids long. Germline values: CDR1 KGHSH, CDR2 LQKENI. CDR3 in DNA: TGTGCCAGCTCACCTGGACTGACCTACGAGCAGTACTTC. Its translation is CASSPGLTYEQYF.

In the case of this clonotype: The junction departs from the called germline gene at one end, perhaps through a read error. The genes are TRBV10-2 and TRBJ1-2, with D possibly TRBD1 on 5 matching bases. CDR3 length: 13 residues. CDR1 is WSHSY and CDR2 is SAAADI in the germline V gene. CDR3 DNA sequence: TGCGCCAGCAGTGATGGGGGGAGTAGTGGCTTCACCTTC. It yields the protein CASSDGGSSGFTF.

V gene TRBV6-4 combines with J gene TRBJ2-3; D gene ambiguous. Germline CDR1 MRHNA, CDR2 SNTAGT. V was trimmed by 0 bases and J by 0 bases, leaving 4 bases between them. This CDR3 has 14 amino acids. For the CDR3, the DNA is TGTGCCAGCAGTGACTCGGGCAGCACAGATACGCAGTATTTT. Amino acids: CASSDSGSTDTQYF.

This clonotype was seen repeatedly, ten times or more. The V call is TRBV4-2, the J call TRBJ2-1; D not resolved. Trimming took off 2 bases at V and 2 bases at J, with 10 bases between the two ends. Germline V gives CDR1 LGHNA, CDR2 YNFKEQ. The CDR3 is 15 amino acids. The CDR3 spells CASSQSWVAYNEQFF. The CDR3 bases are TGTGCCAGCAGCCAATCGTGGGTAGCCTACAATGAGCAGTTCTTC.

Concerning this clonotype: Mismatch with germline at one junction end may stem from a read error. V usage is TRBV7-9 and J usage is TRBJ2-5, with TRBD1 identical over 11 bases. Looked up from germline, CDR1 is SEHNR and CDR2 is FQNEAQ (reference sequence). This CDR3 contains 16 residues. DNA for the CDR3: TGTGCCAACAGCTTACCGTCGGGACAGGGGGAGGTGACCCAGTACTTC. Protein product: CANSLPSGQGEVTQYF.

About this clonotype: The germline gene is not matched at one end of the junction; a read error may be the cause. The V and J genes are TRBV6-5 and TRBJ2-7, with D perhaps matching TRBD2 (6 bases). The germline gives CDR1 MNHEY, CDR2 SVGAGI. The CDR3 is made up of 13 amino acids. CDR3: CDSARRDGYGQYF. CDR3 in DNA: TGTGACAGCGCCCGGCGGGATGGCTATGGGCAGTACTTC.

A single count supports this clonotype. The conserved phenylalanine or tryptophan normally closing the CDR3 is absent here, so this likely arose from a read error. V gene TRBV10-2 combines with J gene TRBJ2-7, with a tentative D call TRBD1 (5 bases). This CDR3 is built from 14 residues. Germline V gene lookup returns CDR1 WSHSY and CDR2 SAAADI. Written as DNA, the CDR3 is TGCGCCAGCAGTCCCAGGGAATACTCCTATGAGCAGTACTTA. Translated: CASSPREYSYEQYL.

Concerning this clonotype: The CDR3 does not close with the conserved phenylalanine or tryptophan, likely indicating a read error. The chain is built from TRBV6-2 or TRBV6-3 and TRBJ2-1, with 9 bases identical to TRBD2. Germline loops: CDR1 MNHEY, CDR2 SVGEGT. The CDR3 is 15 amino acids. CDR3: CASTPRASGDNGQFV. CDR3 DNA sequence: TGTGCCAGCACTCCCCGGGCTAGCGGGGACAATGGGCAGTTCGTC.

In this sample, this clonotype turned up many times. This chain links TRBV28 with TRBJ2-5, with TRBD1 matching over 9 bases. There are 16 residues in the CDR3. Germline loops: CDR1 MDHEN, CDR2 SYDVKM. V lost 4 bases and J lost 5; bases outside the gene matches: 11. The CDR3 region has the DNA TGTGCCAGCAGTTCCCCACAGGGGGCATTCGGGGAGACCCAGTACTTC. It is translated as CASSSPQGAFGETQYF.

This clonotype has at least ten counts. This chain links TRBV28 with TRBJ1-3; possibly TRBD1 for D (5 bases). The V gene's germline CDR1 is MDHEN and CDR2 SYDVKM. The CDR3 runs to 15 residues. Trimming left V 4 bases short and J 0 bases short, with 10 bases between. The CDR3 region has the DNA TGTGCCAGCAGTTGGGGCGGCACCTCTGGAAACACCATATATTTT. Encoded protein: CASSWGGTSGNTIYF. Looking up the rest from reference TRBV28 and TRBJ1-3 gives the full variable domain: DVKVTQSSRYLVKRTGEKVFLECVQDMDHENMFWYRQDPGLGLRLIYFSYDVKMKEKGDIPEGYSVSREKKERFSLILESASTNQTSMYLCASSWGGTSGNTIYFGEGSWLTVV.

The V call is TRBV6-5, the J call TRBJ2-7, with D unresolved. Germline V gene data show CDR1 as MNHEY and CDR2 as SVGAGI. The V end lost 4 bases, the J end lost 2 bases, and 12 bases lay between the germline ends. This CDR3 spans 14 amino acids. CDR3 nucleotides: TGTGCCAGCAGTTTGGCCGACGGACCCTACGAGCAGTACTTC. Residues: CASSLADGPYEQYF.

For this clonotype: The junction and the germline gene differ at one end; a read error may be behind it. The V call is TRBV7-8, the J call TRBJ2-1; tentatively, D is TRBD1 (5 bases). CDR1 is SGHVS and CDR2 is FQNEAQ in the germline V gene. The CDR3 covers 14 residues. As DNA, the CDR3 is TGTGCCGGCAGCTTAGCCCCCAGGGTGGGCTCCCAGTTCTTC. Encoded protein: CAGSLAPRVGSQFF.